Listed below are T cell receptor beta chains from one sample, sequenced in a study of cytomegalovirus exposure and HLA in healthy donors. TCRdb keeps only in-frame clones here, not all; method: immunoSEQ multiplex PCR. Of about 180,000 clones in the sample, around 81% were seen once. Material for sequencing was PBMCs. The source is a man aged 35-49 years in good health and CMV-seronegative. CDR3s include the opening cysteine and the closing phenylalanine or tryptophan. The D gene is left open where the match is weak.

TRBJ2-5,-,TRBV18,CASSPLSQNRLGETQYF
TRBJ2-3,-,TRBV2,CASRAEQGADTQYF
TRBJ1-1,TRBD1,TRBV7-9,CSSSLVRGQGVEAFF
TRBJ2-7,TRBD1,TRBV5-8,CASRWTGGPYEQYF
TRBJ1-5,-,TRBV30,CAWSSVGTNQPQHF
TRBJ1-1,TRBD1,TRBV29-1,CSVGGGRVTEAFF
TRBJ2-5,-,TRBV6-5,CASSYDRQETQYF
TRBJ2-2,-,TRBV11-3,CASSSITGELFF
TRBJ1-5,-,TRBV6-5,CASSSQGSANQPQHF
TRBJ2-7,-,TRBV4-1,CASSSQLTYEQYF
TRBJ2-7,-,TRBV27,CASSLQGYEQYF